This T cell receptor (beta chain) was captured in a study of OX40 agonist ivuxolimab in advanced cancers. Study-wide context: Intravenous ivuxolimab at 0.01 to 10 mg/kg was given to patients every 2 weeks. Two patients with cutaneous melanoma and one with hepatocellular carcinoma, three in total, showed partial responses. The study's findings and limits: Antigen specificity remained undetermined for the expanded peripheral T cells.

As to this clone: Its target is not known.

The data were produced by immunoSEQ multiplex PCR, yet TCRdb's version contains in-frame clones alone and is incomplete. The repertoire consists of more than 55,000 clones, with roughly 85% occurring once and the leading ten covering approximately 0.61%. Germline CDR1 SGHNT, CDR2 YYREEE (reference sequence). The CDR3 length is 14 residues. V gave up 4 bases and J gave up 3 bases; unmatched junction bases: 5. This rearrangement joins TRBV5-4 to TRBJ2-7, with TRBD2 identical over 9 bases. The sequence came from an adult with an advanced solid tumor such as melanoma, head and neck, liver or kidney cancer. This specimen was CD4+ or CD8+ T cells sorted from blood, taken in a trial of the OX40 agonist ivuxolimab. In nucleotides, the CDR3 is TGTGCCAGCAGCCCGGGACTAGCCAACTACGAGCAGTACTTC. Residues: CASSPGLANYEQYF.